One sample yielded the 17 T cell receptor beta chains listed below, sequenced in a study of T cells in Graves' hyperthyroidism and ophthalmopathy. TCR beta CDR3 regions were amplified from RNA transcripts. First-round RT-PCR of the TCR CDR3 relied on the HTBI primer set. TCRdb passed the multiplex PCR reads through MiXCR, listing each CDR3 protein once. Of about 640,000 distinct CDR3 sequences in the sample, roughly 20% are singletons; the top ten hold around a third. What was sequenced was blood. Receptors were obtained from a young man with Graves' ophthalmopathy.

V is TRBV4-2 and J is TRBJ2-3; 11 bases are a match to TRBD2. The V segment lost 3 bases and the J segment 5 bases; nucleotides outside the gene matches: 4. The CDR3 is 15 amino acids. Germline V CDR1 and CDR2: LGHNA, YNFKEQ. CDR3 sequence reads: CASSQTLAGVDTQYF. Written as DNA, the CDR3 is TGTGCCAGCAGCCAGACACTAGCGGGAGTAGATACGCAGTATTTT.

J is TRBJ2-7 and V is TRBV9; D not certain. The germline gives CDR1 SGDLS, CDR2 YYNGEE. V was pared by 0 bases and J by 0 bases, with 7 bases between. The CDR3 spans 14 residues. This CDR3 is CASSVDSDSYEQYF. For the CDR3, the DNA is TGTGCCAGCAGCGTAGACTCGGACTCCTACGAGCAGTACTTC.

V usage is TRBV7-9 and J usage is TRBJ2-5, with 9 bases that match TRBD1. V shed 5 bases, J shed 2 bases, and the junction held 9 bases outside the gene matches. This CDR3 comprises 16 residues. From germline, CDR1 is SEHNR and CDR2 FQNEAQ (reference sequence). The DNA of the CDR3 is TGTGCCAGCAGCGTTCGGGACAGGGTAGGGCAAGAGACCCAGTACTTC. This encodes CASSVRDRVGQETQYF. The full variable domain, with the rest looked up from reference TRBV7-9 and TRBJ2-5, is DTGVSQNPRHKITKRGQNVTFRCDPISEHNRLYWYRQTLGQGPEFLTYFQNEAQLEKSRLLSDRFSAERPKGSFSTLEIQRTEQGDSAMYLCASSVRDRVGQETQYFGPGTRLLVL.

At least ten counts were recorded for this clonotype. CDR3 region: CASSQAGESSGANVLTF. The CDR3 DNA reads TGTGCCAGCAGTCAAGCGGGGGAAAGCTCTGGGGCCAACGTCCTGACTTTC. The V gene is TRBV28, the J gene TRBJ2-6; 8 nucleotides agree with TRBD2. The CDR3 length is 17 residues. The germline CDR1 and CDR2 sequences are MDHEN and SYDVKM. Unmatched junction bases numbered 6, after V lost 5 bases and J lost 0 bases.

This clonotype turned up a few times. The chain joins TRBV29-1 to TRBJ2-2; D is uncertain. This CDR3 region has 13 residues. Germline lookup yields CDR1 SQVTM and CDR2 ANQGSEA. V was trimmed by 4 bases and J by 2 bases, leaving 8 bases between them. The CDR3: CSVVKGNTGELFF. In DNA form, the CDR3 reads TGCAGCGTTGTAAAGGGAAACACCGGGGAGCTGTTTTTT.

This clonotype has a handful of counts. This chain uses TRBV30 with TRBJ1-4, with D unresolved. From germline, CDR1 is GTSNPN and CDR2 SVGIG (reference sequence). V dropped 0 bases and J dropped 5 bases, with 7 bases sitting between them. CDR3 length equals 13 residues. CDR3 region: CAWSVLVNEKLFF. The CDR3 DNA reads as TGTGCCTGGAGTGTCCTGGTAAATGAAAAACTGTTTTTT.

This clonotype was seen only a few times. The chain combines TRBV20-1 with TRBJ2-3, with D perhaps matching TRBD2 (7 bases). CDR1 and CDR2 (germline): DFQATT, SNEGSKA (reference sequence). V was trimmed by 5 bases and J by 2 bases, leaving 14 bases between them. The CDR3 is 14 residues long. CDR3 residues: CSAGPGGLTDTQYF. In DNA form, the CDR3 reads TGCAGTGCTGGTCCCGGGGGGCTCACAGATACGCAGTATTTT.

The chain carries TRBV6-2 or TRBV6-3 and TRBJ1-2; no firm D call. There are 15 residues in the CDR3. Germline CDR1 and CDR2: MNHEY and SVGEGT. V was pared by 2 bases and J by 8 bases, with 18 bases between. CDR3 coding DNA: TGTGCCAGCAGTTACGTAGGCCGTCGCTATCCCGGCTACACCTTC. Amino acid sequence: CASSYVGRRYPGYTF.

The chain recombines TRBV7-3 with TRBJ2-7, with 11 bases matching TRBD2. The CDR3 is made up of 14 amino acids. Germline CDR1 is SGHTA and CDR2 is FQGTGA. J was trimmed by 6 bases and V by 5 bases; bases with no gene match: 6. The CDR3 loop reads CASSELAGEGEQYF. CDR3 bases: TGTGCCAGCAGCGAACTAGCGGGAGAGGGCGAGCAGTACTTC.

This clonotype was seen ten or more times. The chain carries TRBV3-1 and TRBJ1-4, with D hard to call. The CDR3 runs 13 residues. Germline V lookup: CDR1 LGHDT, CDR2 YNNKEL (reference sequence). V was shortened by 2 bases and J by 9 bases, with 10 bases between the two germline ends. The CDR3 spells CASSQSQSQKLFF. The DNA for the CDR3 is TGTGCCAGCAGCCAAAGCCAATCACAAAAACTGTTTTTT. The full variable domain, with the rest looked up from reference TRBV3-1 and TRBJ1-4, is DTAVSQTPKYLVTQMGNDKSIKCEQNLGHDTMYWYKQDSKKFLKIMFSYNNKELIINETVPNRFSPKSPDKAHLNLHINSLELGDSAVYFCASSQSQSQKLFFGSGTQLSVL.

The chain carries TRBV5-8 and TRBJ2-6; no clear D. The CDR3 extends over 16 amino acids. Germline CDR1 and CDR2: SGHTS and YDEGEE. V gave up 0 bases and J gave up 2 bases, with 9 bases separating them. CDR3 in amino acids: CASSLAAAAGANVLTF. In DNA, the CDR3 is TGTGCCAGCAGCTTGGCCGCGGCAGCTGGGGCCAACGTCCTGACTTTC.

This clonotype was observed a few times. The chain links TRBV6-1 to TRBJ2-7; a weak D match, TRBD2 (5 bases). V lost 2 bases and J lost 3, with 8 bases in between. Germline V CDR1 and CDR2: MNHNS, SASEGT. There are 13 residues in the CDR3. The CDR3 is CASSELAIYEQYF. CDR3 nucleotide sequence: TGTGCCAGCAGTGAACTAGCTATCTACGAGCAGTACTTC.

This clonotype came up many times. The chain is built from TRBV7-9 and TRBJ2-5; D may be TRBD2 (6 bases). The V end was cut by 5 bases, the J end by 5 bases, with 15 bases between. Germline-derived CDR1 and CDR2 are SEHNR and FQNEAQ (reference sequence). CDR3 length: 14 residues. CDR3 loop: CASSPPGVFETQYF. The CDR3 DNA is TGTGCCAGCAGCCCCCCGGGAGTGTTTGAGACCCAGTACTTC.

On this clonotype: With a much larger clone just one base away, this may be a read error. The chain is built from TRBV28 and TRBJ1-1, with D maybe TRBD1 (5 bases). V was pared by 5 bases and J by 5 bases, with 18 bases between. The CDR3 runs to 15 residues. The V gene's germline CDR1 is MDHEN and CDR2 SYDVKM. CDR3 nucleotides: TGTGCCAGCAGTGAGTCGGCAGGGATCGGGACTGAAGCTTTCTTT. It specifies CASSESAGIGTEAFF.

This clonotype was seen a handful of times. This chain joins TRBV12-3 or TRBV12-4 and TRBJ1-1, with 7 positions matching TRBD1. The CDR3 runs 11 residues. V lost 6 bases, J lost 10 bases, and 5 bases stayed unmatched. In DNA form, the CDR3 reads TGTGCCAGCAGCGACAGGGCAGGAGCTTTCTTT. This translates into CASSDRAGAFF.

In its sample, this clonotype was seen many times. V gene TRBV29-1 combines with J gene TRBJ2-5; possible D gene TRBD2, 5 bases. CDR3 length equals 17 residues. Germline V gene sequence: CDR1 SQVTM, CDR2 ANQGSEA. Trimming cost V 4 bases and J 0 bases, with 21 bases left between them. The CDR3 region has the DNA TGCAGCGTTGCCCTACCTACCGGACTGAACTACCAAGAGACCCAGTACTTC. Amino acids: CSVALPTGLNYQETQYF.

The chain has TRBV7-9 and TRBJ2-7; 11 nucleotides match TRBD2. Trimming cost V 5 bases and J 4 bases; bases outside gene matches: 7. The CDR3 totals 15 residues. CDR1 and CDR2 (germline): SEHNR, FQNEAQ (reference sequence). DNA of the CDR3: TGTGCCAGCAGCATCAGTAGCGGGAGGGCGTACGAGCAGTACTTC. Translating it yields CASSISSGRAYEQYF.